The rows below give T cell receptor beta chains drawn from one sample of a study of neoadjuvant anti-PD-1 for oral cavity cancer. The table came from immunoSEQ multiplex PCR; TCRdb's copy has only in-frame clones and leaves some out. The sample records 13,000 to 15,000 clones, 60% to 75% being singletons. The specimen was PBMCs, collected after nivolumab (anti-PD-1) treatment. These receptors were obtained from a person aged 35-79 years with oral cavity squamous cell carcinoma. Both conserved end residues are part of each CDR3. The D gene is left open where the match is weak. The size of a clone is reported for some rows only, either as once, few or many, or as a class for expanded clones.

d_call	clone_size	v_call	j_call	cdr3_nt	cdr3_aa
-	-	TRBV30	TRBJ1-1	TGTGCCTGGAGTTGGGACACTGAAGCTTTCTTT	CAWSWDTEAFF
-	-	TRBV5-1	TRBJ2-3	TGCGCCAGCAGCTTGTTGTCGGGGGCTAGCACAGATACGCAGTATTTT	CASSLLSGASTDTQYF
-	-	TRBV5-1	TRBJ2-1	TGCGCCAGCAGCTTGGTTGCCGGGACGGCTTACAATGAGCAGTTCTTC	CASSLVAGTAYNEQFF
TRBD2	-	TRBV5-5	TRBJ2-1	TGTGCCAGCAGCTTAGGACTAGCGGGAGGATACAATGAGCAGTTCTTC	CASSLGLAGGYNEQFF
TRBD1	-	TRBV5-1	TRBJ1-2	TGCGCCAGCAGCTTGGGGGACAGGGTGTATGGCTACACCTTC	CASSLGDRVYGYTF
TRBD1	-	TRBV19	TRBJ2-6	TGTGCCAGTACCGCGGACAGGGCTGGGGCCAACGTCCTGACTTTC	CASTADRAGANVLTF
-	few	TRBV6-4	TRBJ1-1	TGTGCCAGCAGGCTGTGGACGAACACTGAAGCTTTCTTT	CASRLWTNTEAFF
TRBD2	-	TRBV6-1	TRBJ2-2	TGTGCCAGCTGGGGCGGGAGGGACACCGGGGAGCTGTTTTTT	CASWGGRDTGELFF
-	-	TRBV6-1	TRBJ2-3	TGTGCCAGCACTGGGAGCACAGATACGCAGTATTTT	CASTGSTDTQYF
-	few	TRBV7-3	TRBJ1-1	TGTGCCAGCAGCTTAAGAGCAGGGCCGGACACTGAAGCTTTCTTT	CASSLRAGPDTEAFF
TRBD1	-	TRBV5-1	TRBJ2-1	TGCGCCAGCACCCCCACTCCGGGACAGGGGTACAATGAGCAGTTCTTC	CASTPTPGQGYNEQFF
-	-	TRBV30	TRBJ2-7	TGTGCCTGGAGTTATGGGTCCTACGAGCAGTACTTC	CAWSYGSYEQYF
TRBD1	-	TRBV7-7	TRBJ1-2	TGTGCTAGCAGCACACACCTACCGGACAGGGGAGGATATGGCTACACCTTC	CASSTHLPDRGGYGYTF
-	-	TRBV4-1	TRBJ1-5	TGCGCCAGCAGCCTCTTTGACAGAAGTGATCAGCCCCAGCATTTT	CASSLFDRSDQPQHF
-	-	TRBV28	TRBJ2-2	TGTGCCAGCAGCTACAGTCTCCTCAACACCGGGGAGCTGTTTTTT	CASSYSLLNTGELFF
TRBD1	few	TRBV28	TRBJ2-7	TGTGCCAGCAGTTTACGGACAGGGACCTACGAGCAGTACTTC	CASSLRTGTYEQYF
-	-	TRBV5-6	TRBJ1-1	TGTGCCAGCAGCTTAAGCGGAGGCACTGAAGCTTTCTTT	CASSLSGGTEAFF
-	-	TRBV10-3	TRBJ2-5	TGTGCCATCAGTGAGCCCCGGGACAAAGGGGAGACCCAGTACTTC	CAISEPRDKGETQYF
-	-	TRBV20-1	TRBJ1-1	TGCAGTTTGCCGGAGAACACTGAAGCTTTCTTT	CSLPENTEAFF
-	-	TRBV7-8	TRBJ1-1	TGTGCCAGCAGCGGCCGATCACAGGGACCGAACACTGAAGCTTTCTTT	CASSGRSQGPNTEAFF
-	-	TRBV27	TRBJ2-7	TGTGCCAGCAGTTTGGGCAGGGTGCCTGGTGAGACGTACTTC	CASSLGRVPGETYF
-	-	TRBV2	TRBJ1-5	TGTGCCAGCAGACCGGGATCGGGCAATCAGCCCCAGCATTTT	CASRPGSGNQPQHF
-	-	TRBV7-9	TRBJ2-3	TGTGCCAGCAGCTTAGGTTGGGACCCCGCAGATACGCAGTATTTT	CASSLGWDPADTQYF
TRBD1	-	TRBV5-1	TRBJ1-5	TGCGCCAGCAGCCCAACAGGGGGAGTCGATCAGCCCCAGCATTTT	CASSPTGGVDQPQHF
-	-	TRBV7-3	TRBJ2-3	TGTGCCAGCAGCCTCGCGGGACTTGACACAGATACGCAGTATTTT	CASSLAGLDTDTQYF
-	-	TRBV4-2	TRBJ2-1	TGTGCCAGCAGACTGAACTATGACAGCGGGCCCTACAATGAGCAGTTCTTC	CASRLNYDSGPYNEQFF
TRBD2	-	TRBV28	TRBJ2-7	TGTGCCAGCAGTTCCGGGACTAGCCACTACGAGCAGTACTTC	CASSSGTSHYEQYF
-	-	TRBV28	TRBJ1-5	TGTGCCAGCAGTTTATGGGGGGGAAGCGGCAATCAGCCCCAGCATTTT	CASSLWGGSGNQPQHF
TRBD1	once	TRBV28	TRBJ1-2	TGTGCCAGCAGTCAACAGGGGGGCTATGGCTACACCTTC	CASSQQGGYGYTF
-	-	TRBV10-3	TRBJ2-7	TGTGCCATGGGGACTGGGGCCTACGAGCAGTACTTC	CAMGTGAYEQYF
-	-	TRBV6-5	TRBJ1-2	TGTGCCAGCAGTGGCCAAGGGGCAGGAGACTATGGCTACACCTTC	CASSGQGAGDYGYTF
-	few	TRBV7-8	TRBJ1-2	TGTGCCAGCAGTGAGTCATTCGGGACTCCGAGCGGCTACACCTTC	CASSESFGTPSGYTF
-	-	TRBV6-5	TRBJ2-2	TGTGCCGCCGCGAGGCAGGGAAACACCGGGGAGCTGTTTTTT	CAAARQGNTGELFF
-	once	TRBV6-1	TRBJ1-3	TGTGCCAGCAGTGAACTTGAGGAGAGCTCTGGAAACACCATATATTTT	CASSELEESSGNTIYF
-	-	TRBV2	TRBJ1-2	TGTGCCAGCAGTGAGCAGGGGAACTATGGCTACACCTTC	CASSEQGNYGYTF
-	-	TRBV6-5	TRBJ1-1	TGTGCCAGCATGTTGGCCGGGATAAACACTGAAGCTTTCTTT	CASMLAGINTEAFF
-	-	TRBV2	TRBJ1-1	TGTGCCAGCAGCCTCGGACACTTGAACACTGAAGCTTTCTTT	CASSLGHLNTEAFF
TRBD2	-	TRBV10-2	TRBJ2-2	TGCGCCAGCGGAGGTGGGAGGGAAAGGGCCGGGGAGCTGTTTTTT	CASGGGRERAGELFF
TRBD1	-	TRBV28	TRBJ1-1	TGTGCCAGCAGGAACCGGGACAGGGCCTATACGAACACTGAAGCTTTCTTT	CASRNRDRAYTNTEAFF
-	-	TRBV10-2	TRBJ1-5	TGCGCCAGCAGCCAGGGAGGCGATCAGCCCCAGCATTTT	CASSQGGDQPQHF
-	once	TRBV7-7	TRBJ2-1	TGTGCTAGCAGCTTAGGGGCTCAGAACTCCTACAATGAGCAGTTCTTC	CASSLGAQNSYNEQFF
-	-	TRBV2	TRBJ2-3	TGTGCCAGCAGTGAATCTATGAATACGCAGTATTTT	CASSESMNTQYF
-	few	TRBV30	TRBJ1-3	TGTGCCTGGAGTGACGCCCGTGGGGGAAACACCATATATTTT	CAWSDARGGNTIYF